This T cell receptor beta chain is drawn from a study of CD8+CD57+ T cells in acquired aplastic anemia. At the level of the study: When averaged, DNA from sorted CD4+ and CD8+ cells came to 3.2 ug. Healthy donors averaged roughly 11 million reads for CD4+ cells.

In its sample, this clonotype was seen once. CDR3 and TCR beta VDJ profiling relied on genomic DNA as the template. TCRdb itself ran the reads through MiXCR, one entry per CDR3 protein. Seen here are over 150,000 distinct CDR3 sequences, approximately 49% observed once, and the top ten hold around a sixth. Germline V gives CDR1 KGHDR, CDR2 SFDVKD. Trimming took 5 bases from V and 4 from J; bases not matched to a gene: 9. CDR3 length equals 16 residues. This clonotype was obtained from a human donor in good health, serving as a control. The chain employs TRBV24-1 and TRBJ2-1; 8 bases are a match to TRBD2. The sample was sorted CD4+, CD8+, or CD8+CD57+ T cells (not recorded which) from PBMCs. CDR3 in amino acids: CATSVASGLTYNEQFF. In DNA form, the CDR3 reads TGTGCCACCAGTGTGGCTAGCGGGTTAACTTACAATGAGCAGTTCTTC.